Presented here are 9 T cell receptor beta chains from one specimen sequenced in a study of cytomegalovirus exposure and HLA in healthy donors. PCR employed 60 Vbeta and 13 Jbeta primers. Libraries were prepared by immunoSEQ multiplex PCR; TCRdb keeps only in-frame clonotypes and omits some of them. Among about 150,000 clones listed, approximately 87% were seen once. Sequencing was done on a sample of PBMCs. These receptors all come from a woman aged 25 to 39 in good health and CMV-seronegative.

The rearrangement uses TRBV30 and TRBJ2-5; 12 bases are shared with TRBD1. TRBJ2-7 explains the end of the DNA better; the J call may be wrong. Germline V gene data show CDR1 as GTSNPN and CDR2 as SVGIG (reference sequence). The CDR3 is 15 residues long. This chain's CDR3 is CAWGFGTGGFHEQYF. CDR3 coding DNA: TGTGCCTGGGGGTTCGGGACAGGGGGCTTCCACGAGCAGTACTTC.

The chain has TRBV7-9 and TRBJ1-5, with a weak D call TRBD1 (6 bases). V lost 3 bases, J lost 4 bases, and 16 bases lay in between. CDR1 and CDR2 from the germline V gene are SEHNR and FQNEAQ (reference sequence). The CDR3 is 16 residues long. The CDR3 bases are TGTGCCAGCAGCTTGGGAGGGGCGCAGGGGAATCAGCCCCAGCATTTT. This gives the protein CASSLGGAQGNQPQHF.

The V gene is TRBV9, the J gene TRBJ2-1, with TRBD2 matching over 13 bases. Looked up from germline, CDR1 is SGDLS and CDR2 is YYNGEE. Losses at the gene ends were 0 bases for V and 7 bases for J; bases not matched to a gene: 4. The CDR3 runs 16 residues. The CDR3 is CASSVDTSGRGNEQFF. The CDR3 DNA sequence: TGTGCCAGCAGCGTAGACACTAGCGGGAGGGGTAATGAGCAGTTCTTC.

This clone was found once. V gene TRBV13 combines with J gene TRBJ2-1; 7 bases map to TRBD1. With 0 bases clipped from V and 12 bases from J, the junction kept 2 bases outside the gene matches. Germline loops: CDR1 PRHDT, CDR2 FYEKMQ (reference sequence). This CDR3 contains 12 residues. This CDR3 is CASSLGTGMQFF. The CDR3 DNA sequence: TGTGCCAGCAGCTTAGGGACAGGGATGCAGTTCTTC.

The J gene is TRBJ2-5, the V gene TRBV29-1; 8 bases map to TRBD1. The J call could be wrong; TRBJ2-7 is a better fit for the DNA end. The CDR3 is 13 residues long. In germline, CDR1 is SQVTM, CDR2 ANQGSEA. CDR3: CSVDTGQGYEQYF. The CDR3 DNA is TGCAGCGTTGATACCGGACAGGGCTACGAGCAGTACTTC.

The V call is TRBV4-1, the J call TRBJ1-1; the match to TRBD1 covers 7 bases. Germline values: CDR1 MGHRA, CDR2 YSYEKL. Trimming cost V 2 bases and J 6 bases; bases outside gene matches: 6. This CDR3 spans 14 amino acids. The CDR3 coding sequence is TGCGCCAGCAGCCAACCGCATCAGGGGGCTGAAGCTTTCTTT. It codes for CASSQPHQGAEAFF.

V is TRBV7-8 and J is TRBJ1-6; possible D gene TRBD1, 5 bases. CDR3 size: 16 residues. The V end was cut by 5 bases, the J end by 5 bases, with 16 bases between. Germline V gives CDR1 SGHVS, CDR2 FQNEAQ. CDR3 loop: CASSHPTRGDNSPLHF. The CDR3 bases are TGTGCCAGCAGCCACCCGACCCGGGGGGATAATTCACCCCTCCACTTT.

This clone has just a few counts. The rearrangement uses TRBV5-1 and TRBJ2-6; D unresolved. Germline lookup yields CDR1 SGHRS and CDR2 YFSETQ. There are 16 residues in the CDR3. V was trimmed by 0 bases and J by 0 bases, leaving 7 bases between them. The CDR3 DNA follows: TGCGCCAGCAGCTTGGAGCCGCACTCTGGGGCCAACGTCCTGACTTTC. Its translation: CASSLEPHSGANVLTF.

The chain carries TRBV5-1 and TRBJ2-1; D might be TRBD2 (6 bases). This CDR3 has 16 residues. Between the trimmed V and J ends, which lost 3 bases and 0 bases, there was a span of 13 bases. Germline V lookup: CDR1 SGHRS, CDR2 YFSETQ. The CDR3 DNA follows: TGCGCCAGCAGCTATTTAGCCGGGAGCTCCTACAATGAGCAGTTCTTC. Amino acids: CASSYLAGSSYNEQFF.